The 23 T cell receptor beta chains in this list originate from one sample, sequenced in a study of T-cell reconstitution after alpha-beta-depleted transplantation in children. As it was prepared, the TCRbeta library received unique molecular identifiers. TCRdb recomputed calls from the PCR reads with MiXCR, one row per CDR3 protein. The sample carries 300,000 to 350,000 distinct CDR3 sequences, roughly 17% recorded once. Specimen: PBMCs, mostly from graft donor cells, collected 360 days after TCRalphabeta/CD19-depleted stem cell transplant. These receptors were collected from a male patient between 2 and 15 years old who had a stem cell transplant for acute lymphoblastic leukemia, so the T cells may come from the graft donor.

The sample holds many counts of this clonotype. The chain carries TRBV7-8 and TRBJ2-4, with TRBD2 as a possible D gene (6 bases). The germline gives CDR1 SGHVS, CDR2 FQNEAQ. V lost 2 bases, J lost 6 bases, and 14 bases lay in between. This CDR3 has 15 residues. DNA of the CDR3: TGTGCCAGCAGCTTATTGGGGGGAAGGGGAAACATTCAGTACTTC. Amino acid sequence: CASSLLGGRGNIQYF.

In its sample, this clonotype was seen a few times. The CDR3 sequence is CAVSGGTDTQYF. CDR3 nucleotides: TGTGCCGTATCGGGGGGCACAGATACGCAGTATTTT. The chain uses TRBV15 and TRBJ2-3; tentatively, D is TRBD2 (6 bases). The germline gives CDR1 LNHNV, CDR2 YYDKDF (reference sequence). V was trimmed by 11 bases and J by 1 base, leaving 10 bases between them. CDR3 length: 12 residues.

This clonotype was counted between two and nine times. This chain uses TRBV7-2 with TRBJ2-1, with TRBD2 matching over 12 bases. The junction had 9 bases not matched to a gene; V was cut back by 5 bases and J by 4 bases. The CDR3 has 17 residues. Germline V lookup: CDR1 SGHTA, CDR2 FQGNSA. The CDR3 DNA reads TGTGCCAGCAGCCTCACCGCGGGACTAGCGGGTTACAATGAGCAGTTCTTC. Protein product: CASSLTAGLAGYNEQFF. The variable domain in full, completed from reference TRBV7-2 and TRBJ2-1, reads GAGVSQSPSNKVTEKGKDVELRCDPISGHTALYWYRQSLGQGLEFLIYFQGNSAPDKSGLPSDRFSAERTGGSVSTLTIQRTQQEDSAVYLCASSLTAGLAGYNEQFFGPGTRLTVL.

This clonotype was counted only a few times. V gene TRBV7-2 combines with J gene TRBJ2-5; 9 bases are shared with TRBD2. CDR1 is SGHTA and CDR2 is FQGNSA in the germline V gene. The CDR3 extends over 21 amino acids. Losses at the gene ends were 1 base for V and 3 bases for J; bases not matched to a gene: 21. The CDR3 bases are TGTGCCAGCAGCTTAGTTCGGAGGGGGCCCAGCGGGAGGATCAACAAAGAGACCCAGTACTTC. Its translation is CASSLVRRGPSGRINKETQYF.

In its sample, this clonotype was seen a few times. The V gene is TRBV11-2, the J gene TRBJ2-4; 9 nucleotides line up with TRBD1. Trimming cost V 4 bases and J 3 bases; bases outside gene matches: 13. This CDR3 has 18 residues. Per the germline V gene, CDR1 is SGHAT and CDR2 is FQNNGV. CDR3 nucleotides: TGTGCCAGCAGCTCATACAGGGGGCTGGGGGTAGACAAAAACATTCAGTACTTC. This encodes CASSSYRGLGVDKNIQYF.

In this sample, this clonotype turned up a few times. The rearrangement joins TRBV3-1 to TRBJ1-6; weak D call: TRBD1 (5 bases). Germline V gene data show CDR1 as LGHDT and CDR2 as YNNKEL (reference sequence). Trimming removed 4 bases from V and 6 bases from J, with 10 bases in between. The CDR3 runs to 14 residues. The CDR3 bases are TGTGCCAGCAGCCCGGGACCGATTAATTCACCCCTCCACTTT. Protein sequence: CASSPGPINSPLHF.

In this sample, this clonotype turned up a few times. The chain employs TRBV19 and TRBJ1-2; 7 bases map to TRBD1. The V gene end was trimmed by 10 bases and the J gene end by 4 bases; junction bases not matched to a gene: 9. In germline, CDR1 is LNHDA, CDR2 SQIVND (reference sequence). This CDR3 has 13 residues. CDR3 in amino acids: CAIRLQGTYGYTF. CDR3 coding DNA: TGTGCCATTAGGCTACAGGGGACCTATGGCTACACCTTC.

This clonotype was detected a few times. The CDR3 region is CSVDREVYYGYTF. The CDR3 nucleotides read TGCAGCGTTGACAGGGAGGTTTACTATGGCTACACCTTC. V usage is TRBV29-1 and J usage is TRBJ1-2, with D possibly being TRBD1 (5 bases). CDR1 and CDR2 (germline): SQVTM, ANQGSEA. Trimming took off 3 bases at V and 3 bases at J, with 11 bases between the two ends. This CDR3 has 13 residues.

The chain combines TRBV20-1 with TRBJ2-3; unclear D gene. Between the trimmed V and J ends, which lost 5 bases and 2 bases, there was a span of 5 bases. The CDR3 consists of 11 residues. CDR1 is DFQATT and CDR2 is SNEGSKA in the germline V gene (reference sequence). CDR3 loop: CSAYSTDTQYF. The CDR3 bases are TGCAGTGCTTACTCCACAGATACGCAGTATTTT.

This clonotype occurred many times. The chain is built from TRBV12-3 or TRBV12-4 and TRBJ2-2, with 7 bases fitting TRBD2. This CDR3 is built from 13 residues. Trimming removed 6 bases from V and 6 bases from J; junction bases left unmatched: 4. The CDR3 is CASSRSGSGELFF. CDR3 in DNA: TGTGCCAGCAGCCGTAGCGGGTCCGGGGAGCTGTTTTTT.

This clonotype came up a few times. This chain's CDR3 is CSVAGGLISYEQYF. The CDR3 DNA is TGCAGCGTTGCGGGGGGGCTAATTTCCTACGAGCAGTACTTC. The V and J genes are TRBV29-1 and TRBJ2-7, with 8 nucleotides matching TRBD2. The CDR3 sequence is 14 residues long. Germline trimming cut 4 bases from V and 1 base from J; bases unmatched to any gene: 6. Germline V lookup: CDR1 SQVTM, CDR2 ANQGSEA.

The chain combines TRBV4-2 with TRBJ2-7; possibly TRBD2 for D (5 bases). V dropped 3 bases and J dropped 1 base, with 10 bases sitting between them. CDR3 length equals 14 residues. Germline V lookup: CDR1 LGHNA, CDR2 YNFKEQ. CDR3 DNA sequence: TGTGCCAGCAGCCAGGAACTAGTATCCTACGAGCAGTACTTC. This translates into CASSQELVSYEQYF.

This chain joins TRBV25-1 and TRBJ2-5; tentative D call: TRBD1 (6 bases). There are 14 residues in the CDR3. Germline assignment: CDR1 MGHDK and CDR2 SYGVNS. V lost 1 base to trimming and J lost 5 bases, with 11 bases between them. In DNA form, the CDR3 reads TGTGCCAGCAGTGAATGGGTCAGGGGTGAGACCCAGTACTTC. This encodes CASSEWVRGETQYF.

This clonotype was seen a few times. V gene TRBV12-3 or TRBV12-4 combines with J gene TRBJ2-5; 11 nucleotides line up with TRBD1. The V segment lost 4 bases and the J segment 2 bases; nucleotides outside the gene matches: 3. The CDR3 is 15 residues long. Here the CDR3 reads CASSSGDRGQETQYF. In DNA form, the CDR3 reads TGTGCCAGCAGTTCGGGGGACAGGGGGCAAGAGACCCAGTACTTC.

This clonotype has a handful of counts. V usage is TRBV6-1 and J usage is TRBJ2-7; 7 nucleotides line up with TRBD2. The CDR3 is made up of 14 amino acids. Germline V gene sequence: CDR1 MNHNS, CDR2 SASEGT. Unmatched junction bases numbered 6, after V lost 7 bases and J lost 0 bases. The CDR3 sequence: CASTRTRGSYEQYF. In DNA, the CDR3 is TGTGCCAGCACCCGGACTAGAGGCTCCTACGAGCAGTACTTC.

This clonotype was detected only a few times. This CDR3 is CATSRDLSSYEQYF. In DNA form, the CDR3 reads TGTGCCACCAGCAGAGACCTGAGCTCCTACGAGCAGTACTTC. This chain uses TRBV15 with TRBJ2-7; unclear D gene. Germline V lookup: CDR1 LNHNV, CDR2 YYDKDF (reference sequence). Trimming took off 0 bases at V and 0 bases at J, with 6 bases between the two ends. CDR3 length: 14 amino acids.

The rearrangement joins TRBV18 to TRBJ2-5, with D possibly TRBD1 on 6 matching bases. The length of the CDR3 is 18 residues. The germline gives CDR1 KGHSH, CDR2 LQKENI. Trimming left V 3 bases short and J 3 bases short, with 23 bases between. The CDR3 here is CASSPRLRRAKGEETQYF. The CDR3 DNA follows: TGTGCCAGCTCACCTCGACTAAGGCGGGCCAAGGGGGAAGAGACCCAGTACTTC.

The V call is TRBV29-1, the J call TRBJ1-2; 7 bases line up with TRBD1. The CDR3 sequence is 11 residues long. The germline CDR1 and CDR2 sequences are SQVTM and ANQGSEA. Germline trimming cut 8 bases from V and 8 bases from J; bases unmatched to any gene: 8. CDR3: CSSSGTEGYTF. The CDR3 bases are TGCAGCTCTTCCGGGACAGAGGGCTACACCTTC.

This clonotype appeared a few times. The chain joins TRBV27 to TRBJ2-3; D is possibly TRBD1 (5 bases). The CDR3 totals 15 residues. Trimming left V 5 bases short and J 3 bases short, with 15 bases between. Per germline, CDR1 MNHEY and CDR2 SMNVEV (reference sequence). CDR3: CASSKTAGRTDTQYF. The CDR3 nucleotides are TGTGCCAGCAGTAAGACAGCCGGTAGAACAGATACGCAGTATTTT.

The J gene is TRBJ2-3, the V gene TRBV7-2, with D perhaps TRBD2 (5 bases). The CDR3 covers 13 residues. The V gene lost 7 bases and the J gene lost 4 bases, with 12 bases spanning the gap. Germline assignment: CDR1 SGHTA and CDR2 FQGNSA. In DNA form, the CDR3 reads TGTGCCAGCAAAGTATTCGGGGCAGATACGCAGTATTTT. Its translation: CASKVFGADTQYF.

This clonotype was seen more than once but under ten times. The V gene is TRBV7-9, the J gene TRBJ2-3, with 10 positions matching TRBD2. In germline, CDR1 is SEHNR, CDR2 FQNEAQ (reference sequence). V shed 4 bases and J 7 bases; nucleotides not matched to a gene: 14. The CDR3 consists of 17 residues. The CDR3 here is CASSSEPSGSKGNTQYF. Here the CDR3 DNA reads TGTGCCAGCAGCTCCGAACCTAGCGGGAGTAAGGGTAATACGCAGTATTTT.

This clonotype showed up many times. This chain links TRBV4-1 with TRBJ2-1; 10 bases fit TRBD1. The CDR3 is 15 residues long. V lost 4 bases to trimming and J lost 2 bases; unmatched junction nucleotides: 2. CDR1 is MGHRA and CDR2 is YSYEKL in the germline V gene. The CDR3 coding sequence is TGCGCCAGCAGCCCAGGGACAGGGGCCTACAATGAGCAGTTCTTC. Translating it yields CASSPGTGAYNEQFF.

This clonotype occurred many times. V is TRBV4-3 and J is TRBJ2-1, with D perhaps matching TRBD2 (5 bases). The V gene's germline CDR1 is LGHNA and CDR2 YSLEER. V was clipped by 0 bases and J by 2 bases, with 17 bases between them. The CDR3 is 18 residues long. In DNA, the CDR3 is TGCGCCAGCAGCCAAGATCTGATAACGGGATATACCTACAATGAGCAGTTCTTC. The encoded protein is CASSQDLITGYTYNEQFF.